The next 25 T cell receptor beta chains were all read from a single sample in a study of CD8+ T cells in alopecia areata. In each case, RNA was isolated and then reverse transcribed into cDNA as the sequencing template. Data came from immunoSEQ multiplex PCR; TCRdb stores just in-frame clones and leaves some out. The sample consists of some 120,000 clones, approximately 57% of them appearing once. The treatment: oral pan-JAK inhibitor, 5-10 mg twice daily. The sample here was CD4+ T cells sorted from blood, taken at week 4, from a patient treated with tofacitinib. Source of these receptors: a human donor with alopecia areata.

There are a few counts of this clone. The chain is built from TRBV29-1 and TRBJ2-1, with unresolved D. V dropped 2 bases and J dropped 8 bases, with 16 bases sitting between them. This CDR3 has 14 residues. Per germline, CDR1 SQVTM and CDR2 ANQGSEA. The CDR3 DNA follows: TGCAGCGTTGAATTACCAGGTCGGAGCGATGAGCAGTTCTTC. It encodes CSVELPGRSDEQFF.

As DNA, the CDR3 is TGTGCCACCAGCAGAGGGACAGCCACTAACTATGGCTACACCTTC. Translation gives CATSRGTATNYGYTF. The chain couples TRBV15 to TRBJ1-2; tentative D call: TRBD1 (6 bases). This CDR3 is built from 15 residues. Germline CDR1 LNHNV, CDR2 YYDKDF (reference sequence). V was shortened by 1 base and J by 0 bases, with 9 bases between the two germline ends. Full variable domain (remainder filled in from reference TRBV15 and TRBJ1-2): DAMVIQNPRYQVTQFGKPVTLSCSQTLNHNVMYWYQQKSSQAPKLLFHYYDKDFNNEADTPDNFQSRRPNTSFCFLDIRSPGLGDTAMYLCATSRGTATNYGYTFGSGTRLTVV.

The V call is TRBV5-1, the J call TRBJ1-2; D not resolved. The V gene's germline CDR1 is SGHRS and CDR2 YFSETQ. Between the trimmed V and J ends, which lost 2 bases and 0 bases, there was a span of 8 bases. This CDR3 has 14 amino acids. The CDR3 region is CASSLDGTNYGYTF. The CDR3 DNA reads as TGCGCCAGCAGCTTAGACGGAACTAACTATGGCTACACCTTC.

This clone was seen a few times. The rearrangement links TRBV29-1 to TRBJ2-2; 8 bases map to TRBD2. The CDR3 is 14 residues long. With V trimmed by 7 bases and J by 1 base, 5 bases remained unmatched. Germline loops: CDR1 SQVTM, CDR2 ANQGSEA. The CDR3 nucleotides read TGCAGCGCGACCGGGACTAGGAACACCGGGGAGCTGTTTTTT. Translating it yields CSATGTRNTGELFF.

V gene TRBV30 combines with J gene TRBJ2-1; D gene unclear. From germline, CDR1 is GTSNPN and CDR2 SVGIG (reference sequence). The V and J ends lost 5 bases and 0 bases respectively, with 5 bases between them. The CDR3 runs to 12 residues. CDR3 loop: CAWVRSYNEQFF. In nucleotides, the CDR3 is TGTGCCTGGGTCCGCTCCTACAATGAGCAGTTCTTC.

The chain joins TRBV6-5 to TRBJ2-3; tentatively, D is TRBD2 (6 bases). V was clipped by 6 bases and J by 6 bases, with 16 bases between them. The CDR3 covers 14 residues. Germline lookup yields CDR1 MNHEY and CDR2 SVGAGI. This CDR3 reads CASRLQHGGDTQYF. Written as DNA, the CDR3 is TGTGCCAGCAGACTCCAACATGGAGGGGATACGCAGTATTTT.

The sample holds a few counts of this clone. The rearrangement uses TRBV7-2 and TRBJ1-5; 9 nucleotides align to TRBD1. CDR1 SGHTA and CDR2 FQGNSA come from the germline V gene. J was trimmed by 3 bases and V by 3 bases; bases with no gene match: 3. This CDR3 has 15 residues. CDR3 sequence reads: CASSFGDRANQPQHF. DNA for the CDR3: TGTGCCAGCAGCTTTGGGGACAGGGCCAATCAGCCCCAGCATTTT.

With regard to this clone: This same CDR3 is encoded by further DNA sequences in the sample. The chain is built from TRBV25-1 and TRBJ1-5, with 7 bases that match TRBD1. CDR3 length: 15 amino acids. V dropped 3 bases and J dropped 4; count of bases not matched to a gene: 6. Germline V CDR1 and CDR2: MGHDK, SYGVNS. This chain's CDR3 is CASSDRQGENQPQHF. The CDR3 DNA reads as TGTGCCAGCAGTGATAGACAGGGTGAGAATCAGCCCCAGCATTTT.

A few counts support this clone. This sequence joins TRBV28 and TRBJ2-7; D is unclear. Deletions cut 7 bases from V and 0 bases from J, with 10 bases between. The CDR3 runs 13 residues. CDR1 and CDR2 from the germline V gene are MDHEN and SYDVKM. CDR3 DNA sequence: TGTGCCAGCATTGGCGGACCCTCCTACGAGCAGTACTTC. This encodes CASIGGPSYEQYF.

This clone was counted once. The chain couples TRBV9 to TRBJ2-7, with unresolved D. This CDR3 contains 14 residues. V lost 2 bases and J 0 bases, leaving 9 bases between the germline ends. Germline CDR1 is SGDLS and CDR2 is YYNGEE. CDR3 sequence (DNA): TGTGCCAGCAGCGTTTCCACGAGCTCCTACGAGCAGTACTTC. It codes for CASSVSTSSYEQYF.

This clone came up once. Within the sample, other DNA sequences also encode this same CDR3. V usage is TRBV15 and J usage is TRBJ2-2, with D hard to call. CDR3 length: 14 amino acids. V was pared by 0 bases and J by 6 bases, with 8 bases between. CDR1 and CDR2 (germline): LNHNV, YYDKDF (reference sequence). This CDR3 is CATSRDRLAGELFF. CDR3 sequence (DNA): TGTGCCACCAGCAGAGATCGCCTCGCCGGGGAGCTGTTTTTT.

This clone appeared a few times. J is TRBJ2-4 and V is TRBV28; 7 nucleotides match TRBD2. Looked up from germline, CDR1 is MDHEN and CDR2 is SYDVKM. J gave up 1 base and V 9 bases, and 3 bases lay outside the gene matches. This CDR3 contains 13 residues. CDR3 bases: TGTGCCAGTACGGGGGGTGCCAAAAACATTCAGTACTTC. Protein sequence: CASTGGAKNIQYF.

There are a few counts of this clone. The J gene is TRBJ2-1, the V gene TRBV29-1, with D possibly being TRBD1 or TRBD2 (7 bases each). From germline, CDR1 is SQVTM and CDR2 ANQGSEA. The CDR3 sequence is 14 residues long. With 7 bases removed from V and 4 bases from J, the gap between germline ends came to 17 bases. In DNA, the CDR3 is TGCAGCGGGGCGAGCGGGACAGAGTACAATGAGCAGTTCTTC. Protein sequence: CSGASGTEYNEQFF.

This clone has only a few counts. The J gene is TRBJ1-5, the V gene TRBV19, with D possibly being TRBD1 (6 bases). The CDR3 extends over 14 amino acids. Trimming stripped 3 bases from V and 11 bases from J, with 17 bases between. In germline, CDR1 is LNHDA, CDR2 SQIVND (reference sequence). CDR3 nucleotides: TGTGCCAGTAGTATGGAAGGGACACCGGTAACCCAGCATTTT. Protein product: CASSMEGTPVTQHF.

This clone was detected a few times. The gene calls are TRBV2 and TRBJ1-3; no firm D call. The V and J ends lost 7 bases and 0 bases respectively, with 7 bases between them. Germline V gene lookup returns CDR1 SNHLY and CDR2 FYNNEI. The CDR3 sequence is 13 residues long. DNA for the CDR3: TGTGCCAGCACCAAAGACTCTGGAAACACCATATATTTT. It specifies CASTKDSGNTIYF.

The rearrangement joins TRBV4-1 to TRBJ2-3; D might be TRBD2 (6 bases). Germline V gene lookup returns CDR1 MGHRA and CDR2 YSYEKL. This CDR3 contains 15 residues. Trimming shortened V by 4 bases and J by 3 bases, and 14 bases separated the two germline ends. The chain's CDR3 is CASSLGGVGTDTQYF. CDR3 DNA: TGCGCCAGCAGCCTTGGAGGGGTGGGGACAGATACGCAGTATTTT.

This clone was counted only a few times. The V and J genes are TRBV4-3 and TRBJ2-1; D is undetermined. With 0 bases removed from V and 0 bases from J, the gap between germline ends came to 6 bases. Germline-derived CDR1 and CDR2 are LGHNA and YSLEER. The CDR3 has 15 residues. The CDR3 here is CASSQEASSYNEQFF. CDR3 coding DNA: TGCGCCAGCAGCCAAGAGGCTAGCTCCTACAATGAGCAGTTCTTC.

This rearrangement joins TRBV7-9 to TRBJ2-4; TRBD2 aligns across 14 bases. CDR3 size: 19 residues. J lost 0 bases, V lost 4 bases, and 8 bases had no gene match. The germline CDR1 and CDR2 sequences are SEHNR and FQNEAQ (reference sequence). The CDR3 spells CASSSWTSGRLIAKNIQYF. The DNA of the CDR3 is TGTGCCAGCAGCTCCTGGACTAGCGGGAGGCTAATAGCCAAAAACATTCAGTACTTC.

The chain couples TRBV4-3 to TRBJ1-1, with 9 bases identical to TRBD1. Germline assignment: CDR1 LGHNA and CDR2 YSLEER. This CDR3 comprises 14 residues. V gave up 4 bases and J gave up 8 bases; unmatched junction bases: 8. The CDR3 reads CASSLMLQGAEAFF. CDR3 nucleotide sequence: TGCGCCAGCAGCCTTATGCTACAGGGGGCGGAAGCTTTCTTT.

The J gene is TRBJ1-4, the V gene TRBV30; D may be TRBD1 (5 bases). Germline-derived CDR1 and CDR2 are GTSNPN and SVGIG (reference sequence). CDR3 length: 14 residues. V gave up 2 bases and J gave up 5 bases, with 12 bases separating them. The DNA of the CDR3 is TGTGCCTGGAGTAAGGGGCTTACGAATGAAAAACTGTTTTTT. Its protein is CAWSKGLTNEKLFF.

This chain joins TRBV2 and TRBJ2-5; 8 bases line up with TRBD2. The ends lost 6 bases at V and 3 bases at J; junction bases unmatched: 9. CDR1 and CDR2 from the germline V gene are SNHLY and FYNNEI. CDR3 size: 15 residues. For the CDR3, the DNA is TGTGCCAGCAGCCTCCGGGGGGGGCTAGAAGAGACCCAGTACTTC. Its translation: CASSLRGGLEETQYF.

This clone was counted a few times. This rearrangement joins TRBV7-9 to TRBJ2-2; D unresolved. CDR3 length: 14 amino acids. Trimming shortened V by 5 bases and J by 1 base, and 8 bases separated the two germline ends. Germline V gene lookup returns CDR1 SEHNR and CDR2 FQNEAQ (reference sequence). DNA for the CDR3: TGTGCCAGCAGCCAAACCCGGAACACCGGGGAGCTGTTTTTT. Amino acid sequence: CASSQTRNTGELFF.

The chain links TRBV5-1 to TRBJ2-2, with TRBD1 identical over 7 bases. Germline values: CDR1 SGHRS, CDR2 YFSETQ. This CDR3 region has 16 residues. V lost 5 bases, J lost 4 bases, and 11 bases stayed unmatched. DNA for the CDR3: TGCGCCAGCAGACCCAACGACAGGGTCGGCACCGGGGAGCTGTTTTTT. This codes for CASRPNDRVGTGELFF.

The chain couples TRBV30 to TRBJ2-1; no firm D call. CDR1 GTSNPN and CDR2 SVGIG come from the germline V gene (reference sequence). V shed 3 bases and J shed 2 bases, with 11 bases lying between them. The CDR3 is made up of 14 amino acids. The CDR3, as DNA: TGTGCCTGGAGGGCATTTTCGGCCTACAATGAGCAGTTCTTC. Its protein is CAWRAFSAYNEQFF.

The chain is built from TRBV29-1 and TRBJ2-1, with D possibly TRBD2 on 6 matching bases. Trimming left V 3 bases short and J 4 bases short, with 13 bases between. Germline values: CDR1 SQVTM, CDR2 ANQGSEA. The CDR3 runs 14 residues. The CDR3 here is CSVDRVGGYNEQFF. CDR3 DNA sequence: TGCAGCGTTGATAGGGTTGGGGGGTACAATGAGCAGTTCTTC.